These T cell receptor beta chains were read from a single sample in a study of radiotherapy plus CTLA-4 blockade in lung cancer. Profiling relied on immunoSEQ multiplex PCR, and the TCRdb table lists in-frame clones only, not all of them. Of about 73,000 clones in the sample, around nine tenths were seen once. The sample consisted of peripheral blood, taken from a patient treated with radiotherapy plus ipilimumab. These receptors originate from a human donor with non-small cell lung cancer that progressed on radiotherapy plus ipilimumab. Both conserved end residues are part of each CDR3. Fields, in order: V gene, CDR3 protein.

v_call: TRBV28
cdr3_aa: CASSSPDSPSYEQYF

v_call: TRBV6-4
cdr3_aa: CASSELEGTEAFF

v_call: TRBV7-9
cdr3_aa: CASSRADREAVGYTF

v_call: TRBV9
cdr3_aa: CASSVTSGSNGEQYF

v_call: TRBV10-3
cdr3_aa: CAISDPGRNYGYTF

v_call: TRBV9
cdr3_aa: CASSVGVSGAEQPQHF

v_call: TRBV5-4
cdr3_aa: CASSSPPAGDTQYF

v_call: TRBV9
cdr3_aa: CASSVEVGRGYTF

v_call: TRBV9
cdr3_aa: CASSPNLVGQGTNTF

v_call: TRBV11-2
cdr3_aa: CASSLRTSGVSSYNEQFF

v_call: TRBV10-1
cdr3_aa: CASSERVGTTSNRRQFF

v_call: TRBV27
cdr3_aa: CASSLFARAGEKLFF

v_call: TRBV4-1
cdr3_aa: CASQGAGGYTF

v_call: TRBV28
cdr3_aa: CASSLVAPGGGNTIYF

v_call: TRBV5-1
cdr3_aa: CASSTGQGDSPLHF

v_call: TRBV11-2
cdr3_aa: CASSLLPSAIYEQYF

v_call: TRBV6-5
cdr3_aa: CASSYSRGWNTEAFF

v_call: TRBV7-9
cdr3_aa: CASSQSGGETQYF

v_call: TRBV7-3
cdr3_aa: CASRFSGGANEQFF

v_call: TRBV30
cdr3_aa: CAWSVRASGTSYEQYF

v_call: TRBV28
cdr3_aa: CASSLLGNQPQHF

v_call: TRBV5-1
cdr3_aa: CASSLERPSTDTQYF

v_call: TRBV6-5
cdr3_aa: CASSSKGYSNQPQHF

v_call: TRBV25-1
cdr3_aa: CASSKRTSSYNEQFF

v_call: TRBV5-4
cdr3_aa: CASSPGTSGRIGTQYF

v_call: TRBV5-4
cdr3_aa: CASSLLAVSSYEQYF

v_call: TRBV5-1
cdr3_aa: CASSLGSTGRSEKLFF

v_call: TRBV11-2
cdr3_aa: CASSQLITYEQYF

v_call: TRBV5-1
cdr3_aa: CASTPGQAGNTIYF

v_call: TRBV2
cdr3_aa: CASSELRAGVNTEAFF

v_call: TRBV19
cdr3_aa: CASSIDLAISSTDTQYF

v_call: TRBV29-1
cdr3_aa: CSVRDGYYEQYF

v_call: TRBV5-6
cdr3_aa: CASSYPGTVTEAFF

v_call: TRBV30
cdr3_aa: CAWTRRTGGPLMNTEAFF

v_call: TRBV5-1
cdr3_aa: CASSTDRGGSGELFF

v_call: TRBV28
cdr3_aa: CASSTTGAGVTQYF

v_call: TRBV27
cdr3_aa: CASSFAGERIIEAFF

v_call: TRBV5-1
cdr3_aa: CASSLLGGSLETQYF

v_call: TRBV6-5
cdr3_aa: CASSPIDPNTGELFF

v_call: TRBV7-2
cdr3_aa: CASSEGQIKNYGYTF

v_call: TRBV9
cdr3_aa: CASSVSEETQYF

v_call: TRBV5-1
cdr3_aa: CASSLVGYSEAFF

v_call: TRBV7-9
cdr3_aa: CASSPPRLAGGRQQFF

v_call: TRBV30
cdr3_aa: CACQVGEQFF

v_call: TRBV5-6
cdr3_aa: CASSLLLFRTSGSTGELFF

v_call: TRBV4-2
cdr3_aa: CASSLGSGSADTQYF

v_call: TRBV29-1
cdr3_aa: CSVWSGMGQETQYF

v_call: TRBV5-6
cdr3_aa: CASSLAAGKRQPQHF